The T cell receptor beta chain under discussion was sequenced for a study of T cells after yellow fever vaccination. The germline gives CDR1 LGHNA, CDR2 YSLEER. V shed 4 bases and J shed 6 bases, with 15 bases lying between them. This CDR3 region has 15 residues. TCRdb processed the 5' RACE reads anew with MiXCR; each CDR3 protein has one entry. The data contain a few hundred thousand distinct CDR3 sequences, roughly 4% of them singletons. This clonotype has ten or more counts. The genes are TRBV4-3 and TRBJ2-2; D is unresolved. The receptor's source is a man aged 18 to 29 who received the YFV17D yellow fever vaccine. The input for sequencing was PBMCs, taken 15 days after the yellow fever booster vaccination. CDR3 loop: CASSPRPVQSGELFF. The CDR3 coding sequence is TGCGCCAGCAGCCCACGACCAGTACAGTCCGGGGAGCTGTTTTTT.